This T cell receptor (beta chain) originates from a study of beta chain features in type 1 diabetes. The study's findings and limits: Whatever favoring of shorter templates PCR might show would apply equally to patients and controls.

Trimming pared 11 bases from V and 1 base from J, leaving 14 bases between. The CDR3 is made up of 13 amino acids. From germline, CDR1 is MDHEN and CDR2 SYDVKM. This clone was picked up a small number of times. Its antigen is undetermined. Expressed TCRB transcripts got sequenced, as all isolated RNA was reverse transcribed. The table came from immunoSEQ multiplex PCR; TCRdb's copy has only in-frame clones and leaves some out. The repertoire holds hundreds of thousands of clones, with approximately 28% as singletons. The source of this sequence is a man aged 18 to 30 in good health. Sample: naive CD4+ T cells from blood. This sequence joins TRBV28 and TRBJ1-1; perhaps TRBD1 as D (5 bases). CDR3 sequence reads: CAPGGEWNTEAFF. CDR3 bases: TGTGCCCCCGGGGGGGAGTGGAACACTGAAGCTTTCTTT. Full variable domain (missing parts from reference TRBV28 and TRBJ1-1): DVKVTQSSRYLVKRTGEKVFLECVQDMDHENMFWYRQDPGLGLRLIYFSYDVKMKEKGDIPEGYSVSREKKERFSLILESASTNQTSMYLCAPGGEWNTEAFFGQGTRLTVV.